This entry is about one T cell receptor beta chain. The antigen remains unidentified. The sample comes from a study of B cell selection in AIRE deficiency. Study-level results: TCRbeta-only data showed roughly 35% of shared healthy Treg sequences in healthy Tconv. Shared Treg sequences were biased toward short CDR3s with few non-templated nucleotide insertions.

The sorted conventional CD4 T cells were gated as CD4+CD127+. Authors' data handling: Pooled conventional T cells gave roughly 99,000 patient and around 1.5x10^5 donor TCRbeta sequences. The method was immunoSEQ multiplex PCR; TCRdb's version includes in-frame clones alone and lacks a portion of them. V and J calls and clone size are copied from that table; D and trimming were computed from the DNA. The sample records about 24,000 clones, approximately 96% being singletons. The sequenced material came from CD4+CD127+ conventional T cells sorted from PBMCs. The receptor comes from a human donor in good health.

CDR3 protein: CASSQDGTTNEKLFF. In nucleotides, the CDR3 is TGTGCCAGCAGTCAAGACGGGACAACTAATGAAAAACTGTTTTTT. V and J are TRBV6-5 and TRBJ1-4; D gene ambiguous. V gave up 5 bases and J gave up 0 bases, with 10 bases separating them. The CDR3 has 15 amino acids. Germline V gives CDR1 MNHEY, CDR2 SVGAGI.